Below, one TCR beta chain is given with its context. Its antigen is undetermined. A 5'RACE template-switching step, the method used to make TCR cDNA, added a universal primer site and UMIs. Via MiXCR, TCRdb re-called the 5' RACE reads, giving one row per CDR3 protein. Seen here are some 560,000 distinct CDR3 sequences, about 17% observed once, and the top ten hold 17%. The sample belongs to a study of T cells after yellow fever vaccination. For the study at large: Where fractions had low cell numbers, libraries were prepared from them with the SMART-Seq v4 Ultra Low Input RNA kit. Notes on the study in general: Contaminants from the bulk population, in the form of abundant clonotypes, could be found in FACS-sorted repertoires. On re-exposure, the response was weaker but peaked faster, at day 5 versus 15.

This TCR was recovered from a man aged 18-30 years who received the YFV17D yellow fever vaccine. The material was PBMCs, obtained 4 to 5 days after the first yellow fever vaccination.

CDR3 region: CASSQSFQYNEQFF. CDR3 coding DNA: TGCGCCAGCAGCCAAAGTTTCCAGTACAATGAGCAGTTCTTC. The chain recombines TRBV4-1 with TRBJ2-1; D remains ambiguous. In germline, CDR1 is MGHRA, CDR2 YSYEKL. The CDR3 contains 14 residues. With 2 bases removed from V and 4 bases from J, the gap between germline ends came to 9 bases.